This T cell receptor (beta chain) originates from a study of beta chain features in type 1 diabetes (dated by TCRdb to the late 2010s). For context, the study as a whole: No differences in mean age, gender distribution, total cell number or subset yield were found between patients and healthy donors. A total of 107,917,701 sorted cells were examined across all samples, and a strong correlation was observed between cell number per subset and RNA yield. In the study, recently diagnosed type 1 diabetes patients and matched healthy donors were compared on the TCRB repertoires of their sorted circulating CD4+ T cell subsets. Naive and central memory subsets were obtained from all 30 or so donors, but regulatory and stem cell-like memory subsets were isolated from only 8 patients and about eight healthy donors.

The entire isolated RNA was reverse transcribed using the High Capacity cDNA Reverse Transcription Kit, and thus expressed TCRB transcripts were sequenced. Deep immunoSEQ sequencing was performed on naive, central memory and regulatory T cell samples, with an average of about 3.6 million total reads per sample. Sorted cells were lysed in RLT buffer and RNA was extracted with DNase-treated RNeasy Micro or Mini kits, depending on cell number. To prevent cross-contamination, every cell subset was processed on its own, while patient and healthy donor samples were processed together. Using the immunoSEQ multiplex PCR, TCRB sequences were amplified from cDNA into 87-bp fragments spanning the CDR3 region. Amplicons were sequenced on the Illumina HiSeq platform. In the authors' own workflow: PCR bias was computationally corrected using synthetic template baselines, reads within Hamming distance 2 were collapsed, and singletons that could not be merged were discarded. By aligning reads against IMGT, V, D and J genes, CDR3 length, and insertions or deletions at six rearrangement sites were assigned. Within each subset, clonotype counts were normalized to sorted cell number, and only after that were true diversity and Gini coefficients computed with the tcR R package. The overlap coefficient, calculated on TCRB nucleotide sequences, was used to measure repertoire sharing. As a proxy for the pre-selection repertoire, out-of-frame TCRB sequences from naive cells were analyzed. Sourced from immuneACCESS, this table was stored by TCRdb with only in-frame sequences that have V and J called. A share of the clones is absent; for the studies checked, an unresolved V gene accounts for under half, and the remainder has no known explanation. D and trimming come from the DNA, and the V and J calls and clone size come from that table. This sample holds 350,000 to 450,000 clones; roughly 12% were observed only once. About 0.01% of the sample belongs to the ten largest clones.

Here is what the overall study found, with its caveats: Naive, central memory and regulatory TCRB repertoires appeared to be more similar among patients than among healthy donors. Because cDNA was sequenced instead of genomic DNA, activated cells with high expression could be over-represented, although the groups did not differ in activation or CD3 levels. Because small numbers of individuals were included in the HLA sub-analyses, any influence of HLA type on TCRB rearrangement was left unresolved. A moderate but significant shortening of TCRB CDR3 length was observed in type 1 diabetes patients in all four CD4+ subsets. At VDJ recombination sites, patients with type 1 diabetes made fewer insertions and deleted more nucleotides, a pattern implying thymic rearrangement abnormalities. Shorter templates might have been favored by PCR, but patient and control samples were amplified and corrected together, so both groups would have been affected equally by any skew.

This clone was observed a few times. Its antigen is still unknown. Base qualities are not provided; no much larger clone lies one nucleotide away. Each donor gave one peripheral blood draw, averaging approximately 0.12 L, which was collected into heparinised tubes. Using a panel that included CD45RO, CCR7, CD25, CD127, CD95 and CD27, naive, central memory, regulatory and stem cell-like memory CD4+ T cells were sorted on a BD FACSAria II. Purity was above 95% for every sorted population. Right away, PBMCs were isolated by Lymphoprep density gradient centrifugation and were stained directly, with no culture step. Samples were stained and sorted in pairs, with one healthy donor and one patient per experiment, so that batch effects were minimized. The CDR3 covers 15 residues, taking in both the cysteine and the phenylalanine. This entry keeps only the CDR3 DNA: 45 bases, framed from base 1. Looking up the germline V gene yields CDR1 SGHTA and CDR2 FQGTGA. V loses 2 bases of germline sequence and J loses 3 bases, and the interval between the two ends is 13 bases.

The source of this sequence is a young woman with type 1 diabetes. This receptor chain uses TRBV7-3 and TRBJ1-1; TRBD1 might be the D gene, on 6 matching bases. Sequenced sample: naive CD4+ T cells from blood. The cell subset or site label for this specimen denotes: true naive CD4+ T cells. The nucleotide sequence is given as TGTGCCAGCAGCTTATACGGGAAGGGGGACACTGAAGCTTTCTTT. Its translation reads: CASSLYGKGDTEAFF.